These 22 T cell receptor beta chains were sequenced from one sample in a study of spatial heterogeneity in lung cancer. Each CDR3 protein is one row after TCRdb ran MiXCR on the 5' RACE reads. The repertoire holds 90,000 to 95,000 distinct CDR3 sequences, with roughly 12% as singletons. The time point: sample taken at primary tumor resection. Extraction of whole RNA from tumor, nontumor lung or frozen PBMC preceded unsorted sequencing. Specimen: PBMCs, collected at surgery. Every receptor here comes from a male donor with early-stage non-small cell lung cancer.

This clonotype was observed a handful of times. This chain joins TRBV20-1 and TRBJ2-3, with 8 bases matching TRBD2. Trimming took 0 bases from V and 2 from J; bases not matched to a gene: 10. The CDR3 spans 17 residues. Germline loops: CDR1 DFQATT, CDR2 SNEGSKA (reference sequence). CDR3: CSARDVENSGNTDTQYF. CDR3 coding DNA: TGCAGTGCTAGAGATGTTGAAAATAGCGGGAACACAGATACGCAGTATTTT.

The chain is built from TRBV7-3 and TRBJ2-1; TRBD1 agrees at 9 bases. The CDR3 contains 15 residues. Germline loops: CDR1 SGHTA, CDR2 FQGTGA. V gave up 5 bases and J gave up 4 bases; unmatched junction bases: 6. The DNA of the CDR3 is TGTGCCAGCAGCCCGGACAGGGGAGGGTACAATGAGCAGTTCTTC. This sequence encodes CASSPDRGGYNEQFF.

This clonotype appeared a few times. The CDR3 loop is CASSQGSLAGDTQYF. CDR3 in DNA: TGTGCCAGCAGCCAAGGGTCATTAGCGGGAGATACGCAGTATTTT. The chain employs TRBV3-1 and TRBJ2-3; 7 nucleotides line up with TRBD2. V shed 1 base, J shed 5 bases, and the junction held 6 bases outside the gene matches. CDR1 and CDR2 from the germline V gene are LGHDT and YNNKEL (reference sequence). CDR3 length equals 15 residues.

There are a few counts of this clonotype. One junction end disagrees with the germline gene, perhaps due to a read error. The chain links TRBV6-5 to TRBJ1-3, with TRBD1 matching 10 bases. CDR1 and CDR2 (germline): MNHEY, SVGAGI. This CDR3 contains 15 residues. The CDR3 reads CASSPRQGAGNTIYF. The CDR3 DNA sequence: TGTGCCAGCAGTCCACGACAGGGGGCTGGAAACACTATATATTTT.

This clonotype was recorded a few times. The V call is TRBV18, the J call TRBJ1-6, with unresolved D. Per germline, CDR1 KGHSH and CDR2 LQKENI. Trimming took off 3 bases at V and 3 bases at J, with 9 bases between the two ends. CDR3 length: 15 amino acids. CDR3 nucleotide sequence: TGTGCCAGCTCACCGGCCCAGCTCTATAATTCACCCCTCCACTTT. This encodes CASSPAQLYNSPLHF.

V is TRBV2 and J is TRBJ1-5; D gene ambiguous. Germline CDR1 SNHLY, CDR2 FYNNEI. The CDR3 is 13 amino acids. Trimming removed 3 bases from V and 2 bases from J, with 5 bases in between. This CDR3 is CASSEFGNQPQHF. DNA for the CDR3: TGTGCCAGCAGTGAGTTTGGCAATCAGCCCCAGCATTTT.

This clonotype has ten or more counts. The V gene is TRBV9, the J gene TRBJ2-1, with 8 positions matching TRBD2. The length of the CDR3 is 15 residues. CDR1 is SGDLS and CDR2 is YYNGEE in the germline V gene. With V trimmed by 0 bases and J by 10 bases, 9 bases remained unmatched. CDR3 nucleotide sequence: TGTGCCAGCAGCGTAGAGGGACTAGGGAGCGGAGAGCAGTTCTTC. Translation gives CASSVEGLGSGEQFF.

This sequence joins TRBV6-5 and TRBJ1-4; 7 bases agree with TRBD1. In germline, CDR1 is MNHEY, CDR2 SVGAGI. The CDR3 loop spans 14 amino acids. Trimming cost V 2 bases and J 11 bases; bases outside gene matches: 8. CDR3 coding DNA: TGTGCCAGCAGTTACAGCCCCGACAGGGAGAAACTGTTTTTT. Encoded protein: CASSYSPDREKLFF.

This clonotype was found a few times. V is TRBV6-5 and J is TRBJ2-7; 8 nucleotides agree with TRBD1. This CDR3 has 13 residues. Germline trimming cut 6 bases from V and 2 bases from J; bases unmatched to any gene: 3. CDR1 is MNHEY, CDR2 SVGAGI, per germline. The CDR3 DNA reads TGTGCCAGCAGAACAGGGGGGACCTACGAGCAGTACTTC. Residues: CASRTGGTYEQYF.

V usage is TRBV20-1 and J usage is TRBJ2-7; the match to TRBD1 covers 12 bases. V dropped 0 bases and J dropped 6; count of bases not matched to a gene: 9. The germline gives CDR1 DFQATT, CDR2 SNEGSKA (reference sequence). The CDR3 contains 16 residues. The CDR3 coding sequence is TGCAGTGCTAGAGACAGACCGGGACAGGGGGCATCCGAGCAGTACTTC. Amino acids: CSARDRPGQGASEQYF.

The gene calls are TRBV6-6 and TRBJ2-1; TRBD1 agrees at 10 bases. V trimming: 5 bases; J trimming: 6 bases; junction bases outside the gene matches: 7. Germline V gene lookup returns CDR1 MNHNY and CDR2 SVGAGI (reference sequence). The CDR3 sequence is 15 residues long. The CDR3 loop reads CASSGRDRGGNEQFF. CDR3 sequence (DNA): TGTGCCAGCAGTGGCCGGGACAGGGGCGGCAATGAGCAGTTCTTC.

This chain joins TRBV12-3 or TRBV12-4 and TRBJ2-1, with a weak D call TRBD1 (6 bases). The CDR3 has 13 amino acids. Trimming took 8 bases from V and 6 from J, leaving 14 bases between them. The CDR3 coding sequence is TGTGCCAGCTGGGGGCCATCAACCAATGAGCAGTTCTTC. Translation: CASWGPSTNEQFF.

This clonotype was found many times. The DNA for the CDR3 is TGCAGTGCTACGGACTCCTCCTACAATGAGCAGTTCTTC. Translation gives CSATDSSYNEQFF. V and J are TRBV20-1 and TRBJ2-1; D is perhaps TRBD2 (5 bases). The V gene's germline CDR1 is DFQATT and CDR2 SNEGSKA (reference sequence). The V gene lost 4 bases and the J gene lost 0 bases, with 7 bases spanning the gap. The CDR3 is made up of 13 amino acids.

Ten or more counts support this clonotype. J is TRBJ1-2 and V is TRBV10-3; D remains ambiguous. V shed 8 bases and J shed 0 bases, with 10 bases lying between them. The CDR3 consists of 13 residues. CDR1 is ENHRY and CDR2 is SYGVKD in the germline V gene. The DNA of the CDR3 is TGTGCCATCGCGACTGAAGCTAACTATGGCTACACCTTC. This translates into CAIATEANYGYTF.

This clonotype was seen a handful of times. The gene calls are TRBV7-2 and TRBJ2-1; 10 bases are shared with TRBD2. The CDR3 sequence is 16 residues long. J lost 7 bases, V lost 2 bases, and 8 bases had no gene match. Germline values: CDR1 SGHTA, CDR2 FQGNSA. As DNA, the CDR3 is TGTGCCAGCAGCTTAATACTAGCGGGGACTGGTAATGAGCAGTTCTTC. Its protein product is CASSLILAGTGNEQFF.

In its sample, this clonotype was seen many times. V and J are TRBV27 and TRBJ2-7; D is uncertain. The CDR3 sequence is 14 residues long. In germline, CDR1 is MNHEY, CDR2 SMNVEV (reference sequence). The germline V and J ends were trimmed by 6 bases and 2 bases, with 14 bases remaining between them. CDR3 bases: TGTGCCAGCAGCCCGGTCCGTTGGACCTACGAGCAGTACTTC. This encodes CASSPVRWTYEQYF.

This clonotype was recorded many times. The chain recombines TRBV6-5 with TRBJ2-7, with D possibly being TRBD2 (6 bases). The ends were cut back, 4 bases at V and 0 bases at J, with 10 bases in the middle. Germline CDR1 and CDR2: MNHEY and SVGAGI. The CDR3 contains 14 residues. The CDR3 protein is CASSSAGSSYEQYF. In DNA, the CDR3 is TGTGCCAGCAGTTCGGCGGGGAGCTCCTACGAGCAGTACTTC.

This clonotype has just one count. This chain uses TRBV20-1 with TRBJ2-7, with 9 bases identical to TRBD2. V dropped 3 bases and J dropped 4; count of bases not matched to a gene: 13. Germline lookup yields CDR1 DFQATT and CDR2 SNEGSKA (reference sequence). The CDR3 contains 16 residues. CDR3 coding DNA: TGCAGTGCTAGGGTCATCAGCGCGGGAGGGGGTTACGAGCAGTACTTC. Translated: CSARVISAGGGYEQYF.

V usage is TRBV28 and J usage is TRBJ2-7; 12 nucleotides align to TRBD1. Losses at the gene ends were 8 bases for V and 4 bases for J; bases not matched to a gene: 3. The CDR3 spans 13 residues. CDR1 is MDHEN and CDR2 is SYDVKM in the germline V gene. This chain's CDR3 is CASGTGGRYEQYF. The DNA for the CDR3 is TGTGCCAGCGGGACAGGGGGCAGGTACGAGCAGTACTTC.

Regarding this clonotype: The conserved phenylalanine or tryptophan normally closing the CDR3 is absent here, so this likely arose from a read error. The chain recombines TRBV6-2 or TRBV6-3 with TRBJ2-7; the D is unclear. Germline V gene sequence: CDR1 MNHEY, CDR2 SVGEGT. There are 13 residues in the CDR3. Trimming took 6 bases from V and 7 from J, leaving 16 bases between them. CDR3 residues: CASREPPRLEQYI. CDR3 nucleotides: TGTGCCAGCAGAGAACCTCCGCGTCTGGAGCAGTACATC.

This clonotype was seen only once. A much larger clonotype is one base distant, so this may be a read error. This sequence joins TRBV20-1 and TRBJ2-3; 9 positions agree with TRBD2. The CDR3 spans 18 residues. Germline-derived CDR1 and CDR2 are DFQATT and SNEGSKA (reference sequence). CDR3 bases: TGCAGTGCTAGAGATCCCTCCTGGCGGGGGACTAGCACAGATACGCGGTATTTT. This encodes CSARDPSWRGTSTDTRYF.

A few counts support this clonotype. The chain recombines TRBV28 with TRBJ2-2; D is possibly TRBD1 or TRBD2 (5 bases each). Trimming removed 3 bases at V and 0 bases at J, with 11 bases between. CDR1 and CDR2 (germline): MDHEN, SYDVKM. This CDR3 has 16 residues. The CDR3: CASSFGAATNTGELFF. The CDR3 nucleotides are TGTGCCAGCAGTTTCGGGGCGGCGACGAACACCGGGGAGCTGTTTTTT.